This T cell receptor (beta chain) was profiled in a study of CD8 T cells in ankylosing spondylitis. Whole-study findings and limits: In ankylosing spondylitis patients, matched synovial fluid reportedly showed significant enrichment of disease-linked clones. One TCR beta motif, made up of eight highly homologous variants, appeared characteristic of ankylosing spondylitis blood. In synovial fluid and blood from reactive arthritis, some motif variants were previously reported.

This clonotype appeared many times. Its antigen is not identified. In TCRdb, the 5' RACE reads were re-called with MiXCR into one record per CDR3 protein. The sample shows roughly 490,000 distinct CDR3 sequences, 5.3% of them seen only once. This sequence was found in a male donor with ankylosing spondylitis. The sequencing input was blood, either unsorted or a sorted T cell fraction (not recorded which).

The CDR3 DNA sequence: TGTGCCACCAGTGACCTACAGGGAAGCCAGTACTTC. Translating gives CATSDLQGSQYF. V and J are TRBV24-1 and TRBJ2-5; TRBD1 is a possible D gene (6 bases). CDR3 length: 12 amino acids. Germline values: CDR1 KGHDR, CDR2 SFDVKD. Trimming took off 4 bases at V and 10 bases at J, with 12 bases between the two ends.